This TCR beta chain was observed in a study of blood T cell repertoires in COVID-19. V shed 0 bases and J shed 0 bases, with 8 bases lying between them. This CDR3 spans 15 amino acids. Germline CDR1 is MNHEY and CDR2 is SVGAGI. The table came from immunoSEQ multiplex PCR; TCRdb's copy has only in-frame clones and leaves some out. Of about 210,000 clones in the sample, 80% to 90% are singletons; the top ten hold roughly a tenth. Seattle patients were enrolled during active infection and followed longitudinally. The V gene is TRBV6-5, the J gene TRBJ1-1; TRBD1 is a possible D gene (5 bases). The sequenced sample was peripheral blood. The TCR comes from a woman at least 80 years old with COVID-19, enrolled during active disease. CDR3 in DNA: TGTGCCAGCAGTTACTCGGCCAGGGTGAACACTGAAGCTTTCTTT. This sequence encodes CASSYSARVNTEAFF.